This T cell receptor beta chain stems from a study of CD8 T cells in ankylosing spondylitis. General study points: Clones that were linked to disease were CD8+ and were relatively rare in peripheral blood.

Trimming took 0 bases from V and 1 from J, leaving 9 bases between them. CDR3 size: 15 residues. Germline CDR1 reads SGHRS; CDR2 reads YFSETQ. TCRdb re-called the 5' RACE reads through MiXCR, storing one row per CDR3 protein. Among under 300,000 distinct CDR3 sequences listed, about 10% were seen once. This clonotype was seen at least ten times. What it recognizes is unknown. The TCR sequence derives from a male donor with ankylosing spondylitis or in good health (not recorded which). V is TRBV5-1 and J is TRBJ2-3; no clear D. Sequencing was carried out using blood, either unsorted or a sorted T cell fraction (not recorded which). The DNA for the CDR3 is TGCGCCAGCAGCTTGGGGGAATTTGGCACAGATACGCAGTATTTT. It is translated as CASSLGEFGTDTQYF.